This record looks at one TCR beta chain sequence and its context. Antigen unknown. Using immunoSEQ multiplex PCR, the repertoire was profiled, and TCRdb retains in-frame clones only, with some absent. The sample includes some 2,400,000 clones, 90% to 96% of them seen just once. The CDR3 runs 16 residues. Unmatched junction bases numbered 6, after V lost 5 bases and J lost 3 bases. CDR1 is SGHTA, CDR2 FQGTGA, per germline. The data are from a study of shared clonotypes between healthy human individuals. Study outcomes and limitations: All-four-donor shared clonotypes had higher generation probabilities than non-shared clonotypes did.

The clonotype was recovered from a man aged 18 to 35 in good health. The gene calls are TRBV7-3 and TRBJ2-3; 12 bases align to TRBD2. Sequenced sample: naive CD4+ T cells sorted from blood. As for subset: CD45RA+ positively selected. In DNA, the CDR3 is TGTGCCAGCAGCCCGCTAGCGGGGGGGGGAACAGATACGCAGTATTTT. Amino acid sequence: CASSPLAGGGTDTQYF.